This T cell receptor (beta chain) was sequenced during a study of T cells in women clearing cervical HPV infection. Background on the study: Women with histologically confirmed HPV16-related CIN3 or worse, 2 with invasive cancer, served as cases.

Produced via immunoSEQ multiplex PCR; TCRdb's table is partial and in-frame only. This sample lists 10,000 to 15,000 clones; its ten largest clones have around 9.3%. Unmatched junction bases numbered 6, after V lost 4 bases and J lost 5 bases. This CDR3 comprises 15 residues. Germline CDR1 reads MNHNS; CDR2 reads SASEGT. On this clone: The sequence runs out 3 residues before the end of the CDR3; the remainder is reconstructed from the germline J gene.

This clonotype was obtained from a woman between 18 and 69 years old with a cervical HPV16 infection that either progressed to CIN3+ or cleared (not recorded which). The chain links TRBV6-1 to TRBJ2-1; 9 bases map to TRBD1. The sequenced sample was blood buffy coat. CDR3 DNA (partial): TGTGCCAGCAGTGTCACAGGGGGCTTCAACAATGAG. It yields the protein CASSVTGGFNNE. The complete CDR3 protein is CASSVTGGFNNEQFF.